This TCR beta chain stems from a study of blood T cell repertoires in COVID-19. This CDR3 comprises 15 residues. In germline, CDR1 is SGHNT, CDR2 YYREEE (reference sequence). The junction had 7 bases not matched to a gene; V was cut back by 4 bases and J by 3 bases. Original analysis: Amplification of reference gene primers was used by the study to estimate nucleated cell counts. Assay: immunoSEQ multiplex PCR; the TCRdb copy retains only in-frame clones and omits some. V and J calls and clone size follow that table, whereas D and trimming were derived from the DNA. The data contain about 50,000 clones, approximately 85% of them seen just once; the ten biggest clones take up roughly 14%.

The receptor was isolated from a human donor in a cohort sampled during active COVID-19. The donor label of this sample is uncertain. The chain joins TRBV5-4 to TRBJ2-7; 10 nucleotides line up with TRBD1. Sequencing was performed on peripheral blood. CDR3 protein: CASSGTRDRGYEQYF. The CDR3 nucleotides read TGTGCCAGCAGCGGTACCCGGGACAGGGGCTACGAGCAGTACTTC.